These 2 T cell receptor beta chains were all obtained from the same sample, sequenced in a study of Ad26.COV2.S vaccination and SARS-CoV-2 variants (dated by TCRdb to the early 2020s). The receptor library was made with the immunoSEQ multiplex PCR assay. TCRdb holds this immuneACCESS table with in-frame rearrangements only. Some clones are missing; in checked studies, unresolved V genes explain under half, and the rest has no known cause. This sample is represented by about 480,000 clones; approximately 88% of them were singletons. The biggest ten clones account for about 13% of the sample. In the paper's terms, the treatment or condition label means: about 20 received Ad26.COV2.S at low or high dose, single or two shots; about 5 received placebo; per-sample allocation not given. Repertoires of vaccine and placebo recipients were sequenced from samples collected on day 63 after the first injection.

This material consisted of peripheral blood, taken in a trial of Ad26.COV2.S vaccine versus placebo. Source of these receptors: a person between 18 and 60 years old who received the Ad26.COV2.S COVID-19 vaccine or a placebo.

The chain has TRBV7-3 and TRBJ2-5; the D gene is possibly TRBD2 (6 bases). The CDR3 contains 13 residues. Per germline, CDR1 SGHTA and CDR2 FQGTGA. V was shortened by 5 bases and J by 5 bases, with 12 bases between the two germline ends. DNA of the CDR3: TGTGCCAGCAGCCACATTGGGGGGGAGACCCAGTACTTC. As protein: CASSHIGGETQYF. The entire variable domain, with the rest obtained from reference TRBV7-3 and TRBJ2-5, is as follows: GAGVSQTPSNKVTEKGKYVELRCDPISGHTALYWYRQSLGQGPEFLIYFQGTGAADDSGLPNDRFFAVRPEGSVSTLKIQRTERGDSAVYLCASSHIGGETQYFGPGTRLLVL.

CDR3 protein: CASSLRTGAFF. The CDR3 nucleotides are TGTGCCAGCAGCTTGCGGACGGGAGCTTTCTTT. The chain is built from TRBV5-8 and TRBJ1-1; D gene uncertain. Trimming cost V 1 base and J 10 bases, with 8 bases left between them. Germline CDR1 SGHTS, CDR2 YDEGEE. This CDR3 region has 11 residues.